What follows are 21 T cell receptor beta chains derived from one specimen sequenced in a study of vaccination effects on CD4 cells after COVID-19 (dated by TCRdb to the early 2020s). These receptors' antigens are unknown. The receptor library was made with the immunoSEQ multiplex PCR assay. What TCRdb holds here is the immuneACCESS table cut down to in-frame rearrangements. Part of the clones is not present; checked against another copy, under half of the missing clones reflect an unresolved V gene, and the others are unexplained. The sample includes some 22,000 clones, with approximately 64% observed a single time. The top ten hold roughly an eighth of the sample. The ViraFEST assay stimulated PBMC with viral peptide pools and then used TCR sequencing to identify antigen-specific CD4+ T cell clonotypes by expansion. After about 10 days of culture, CD4+ T cells were isolated with the EasySep CD4+ T cell isolation kit. Healthy vaccine recipients had no prior SARS-CoV-2 infection, confirmed by negative nucleocapsid antibodies before and after vaccination.

Sequenced here: CD4+ T cells from PBMCs cultured with HCoV-OC43 spike peptides, sampled before COVID-19 vaccination. This sample's cell subset or site label indicates: HCoV-OC43 spike overlapping peptide pool stimulation. The origin of the receptors is a human donor who received a COVID-19 vaccine.

The rearrangement links TRBV10-2 to TRBJ1-2; D is perhaps TRBD1 (6 bases). The V and J ends lost 6 bases and 4 bases respectively, with 9 bases between them. This CDR3 has 12 residues. The V gene's germline CDR1 is WSHSY and CDR2 SAAADI. The CDR3: CASRKDSYGYTF. In DNA, the CDR3 is TGCGCCAGCAGAAAGGACAGCTATGGCTACACCTTC.

The rearrangement joins TRBV12-3 or TRBV12-4 to TRBJ1-1, with D uncertain. The CDR3 has 11 residues. V dropped 3 bases and J dropped 8 bases, with 7 bases sitting between them. This chain's CDR3 is CASSLAWEAFF. For the CDR3, the DNA is TGTGCCAGCAGTTTGGCATGGGAAGCTTTCTTT.

The chain joins TRBV25-1 to TRBJ1-6; D may be TRBD1 (5 bases). The germline V gene has CDR1 MGHDK and CDR2 SYGVNS. The CDR3 is made up of 13 amino acids. V was cut by 9 bases and J by 10 bases, with 16 bases left in between. In DNA, the CDR3 is TGTGCCAGTACGGGAGCCCGGGGCTCACCCCTCCACTTT. This codes for CASTGARGSPLHF. Full variable domain (remainder filled in from reference TRBV25-1 and TRBJ1-6): EADIYQTPRYLVIGTGKKITLECSQTMGHDKMYWYQQDPGMELHLIHYSYGVNSTEKGDLSSESTVSRIRTEHFPLTLESARPSHTSQYLCASTGARGSPLHFGNGTRLTVT.

The rearrangement links TRBV2 to TRBJ1-4; D is unresolved. V was pared by 2 bases and J by 0 bases, with 4 bases between. The CDR3 length is 14 residues. The germline V gene encodes CDR1 SNHLY and CDR2 FYNNEI. The CDR3 reads CASSEWATNEKLFF. The DNA for the CDR3 is TGTGCCAGCAGTGAATGGGCAACTAATGAAAAACTGTTTTTT.

In DNA form, the CDR3 reads TGCGCCAGCAGCCAAGAGATAGTGGACAGGGATGACGAGCAGTACTTC. Its translation is CASSQEIVDRDDEQYF. This sequence joins TRBV4-1 and TRBJ2-7, with 8 bases fitting TRBD1. The CDR3 covers 16 residues. V shed 0 bases, J shed 5 bases, and the junction held 9 bases outside the gene matches. Germline CDR1 reads MGHRA; CDR2 reads YSYEKL.

The chain joins TRBV5-1 to TRBJ1-1, with 8 nucleotides matching TRBD1. The CDR3 is 14 residues long. Germline CDR1 SGHRS, CDR2 YFSETQ. The ends lost 4 bases at V and 7 bases at J; junction bases unmatched: 9. This CDR3 is CASSGMTGENEAFF. DNA of the CDR3: TGCGCCAGCAGCGGGATGACAGGGGAGAATGAAGCTTTCTTT.

V gene TRBV19 combines with J gene TRBJ1-1, with D unresolved. CDR3 length: 13 amino acids. Trimming pared 3 bases from V and 2 bases from J, leaving 7 bases between. CDR1 is LNHDA and CDR2 is SQIVND in the germline V gene (reference sequence). The CDR3 here is CASSIQDNTEAFF. In nucleotides, the CDR3 is TGTGCCAGTAGTATTCAGGACAACACTGAAGCTTTCTTT.

This clone was seen just once. The V and J genes are TRBV15 and TRBJ1-1; D call uncertain. Germline loops: CDR1 LNHNV, CDR2 YYDKDF (reference sequence). V shed 8 bases and J shed 3 bases, with 25 bases lying between them. The CDR3 runs to 17 residues. The CDR3 nucleotides are TGTGCCACCCGGCAGGAGGAGCCCTTCGCAGACCACACTGAAGCTTTCTTT. It specifies CATRQEEPFADHTEAFF.

The gene calls are TRBV13 and TRBJ2-5, with 10 bases matching TRBD1. This CDR3 has 16 amino acids. Trimming cost V 5 bases and J 4 bases; bases outside gene matches: 10. In germline, CDR1 is PRHDT, CDR2 FYEKMQ (reference sequence). CDR3: CASSPKGTGVAETQYF. The CDR3 DNA sequence: TGTGCCAGCAGCCCGAAAGGGACAGGGGTAGCAGAGACCCAGTACTTC.

The chain uses TRBV5-5 and TRBJ2-1; D call uncertain. This CDR3 spans 15 amino acids. V was pared by 2 bases and J by 2 bases, with 11 bases between. Germline-derived CDR1 and CDR2 are SGHKS and YYEKEE (reference sequence). As DNA, the CDR3 is TGTGCCAGCAGCTTAGGCTTGGGGACCTACAATGAGCAGTTCTTC. This translates into CASSLGLGTYNEQFF.

This clone was seen a few times. V gene TRBV30 combines with J gene TRBJ1-5; 10 nucleotides align to TRBD1. The CDR3 totals 15 residues. The germline CDR1 and CDR2 sequences are GTSNPN and SVGIG (reference sequence). Unmatched junction bases numbered 5, after V lost 0 bases and J lost 6 bases. The CDR3 loop is CAWSVGTGASQPQHF. The DNA of the CDR3 is TGTGCCTGGAGTGTAGGGACAGGGGCGAGTCAGCCCCAGCATTTT.

Only a few counts were recorded for this clone. The V gene is TRBV3-1 (or the pseudogene TRBV3-2), the J gene TRBJ1-5, with D unclear. Per the germline V gene, CDR1 is LGHDT and CDR2 is YNNKEL (reference sequence). CDR3 size: 13 residues. V was cut by 0 bases and J by 5 bases, with 5 bases left in between. The CDR3 loop is CASSQDLDQPQHF. CDR3 DNA: TGTGCCAGCAGCCAAGATCTCGATCAGCCCCAGCATTTT.

J is TRBJ1-5 and V is TRBV6-5; 7 nucleotides agree with TRBD1. V was clipped by 8 bases and J by 3 bases; unmatched bases: 7. Germline V gives CDR1 MNHEY, CDR2 SVGAGI. The CDR3 loop spans 14 amino acids. The CDR3 loop reads CASSRRGDNQPQHF. For the CDR3, the DNA is TGTGCCAGCTCCCGCAGGGGGGACAATCAGCCCCAGCATTTT.

Only a few counts were recorded for this clone. V is TRBV30 and J is TRBJ1-6, with D possibly matching TRBD1 (5 bases). CDR1 and CDR2 (germline): GTSNPN, SVGIG (reference sequence). Trimming stripped 4 bases from V and 1 base from J, with 14 bases between. CDR3 length: 16 residues. Written as DNA, the CDR3 is TGTGCCTGGATCCCAGGGAGGACGTCCTATAATTCACCCCTCCACTTT. It is translated as CAWIPGRTSYNSPLHF.

The chain couples TRBV9 to TRBJ1-1; perhaps TRBD1 as D (5 bases). V lost 4 bases and J lost 11, with 21 bases in between. The CDR3 spans 14 residues. The germline V gene encodes CDR1 SGDLS and CDR2 YYNGEE. CDR3 nucleotide sequence: TGTGCCAGCAGCTCCGGGTACGCCGGGGCTGGGGCTTTCTTT. Its translation is CASSSGYAGAGAFF.

Of note for this clone: Other DNA sequences from this sample encode an identical CDR3 as well. This chain links TRBV29-1 with TRBJ2-7, with TRBD2 matching over 9 bases. The CDR3 covers 14 residues. Germline CDR1 is SQVTM and CDR2 is ANQGSEA. V shed 6 bases and J 4 bases; nucleotides not matched to a gene: 10. The CDR3 region is CSVKSSGALYEQYF. Here the CDR3 DNA reads TGCAGCGTCAAGTCTAGCGGGGCTCTTTACGAGCAGTACTTC.

This chain joins TRBV5-1 and TRBJ2-7; D may be TRBD2 (6 bases). Trimming cost V 0 bases and J 3 bases, with 10 bases left between them. This CDR3 has 14 amino acids. The V gene's germline CDR1 is SGHRS and CDR2 YFSETQ. As DNA, the CDR3 is TGCGCCAGCAGCTTGGAAGGGCGGGGCTACGAGCAGTACTTC. Protein sequence: CASSLEGRGYEQYF.

The genes are TRBV19 and TRBJ1-1; D unresolved. The CDR3 runs 13 residues. CDR1 is LNHDA, CDR2 SQIVND, per germline (reference sequence). The V and J ends lost 5 bases and 0 bases respectively, with 7 bases between them. The CDR3 here is CASSGSLNTEAFF. The CDR3 coding sequence is TGTGCCAGTAGTGGGAGTTTGAACACTGAAGCTTTCTTT.

This clone was counted between two and nine times. The genes are TRBV7-9 and TRBJ2-1; D is unclear. Looked up from germline, CDR1 is SEHNR and CDR2 is FQNEAQ (reference sequence). CDR3 length: 15 residues. Trimming removed 5 bases at V and 4 bases at J, with 15 bases between. The CDR3 coding sequence is TGTGCCAGCAGCCCCCGGGCCACCACATACAATGAGCAGTTCTTC. It is translated as CASSPRATTYNEQFF.

J is TRBJ1-2 and V is TRBV29-1, with a possible D match to TRBD1 (6 bases). The CDR3 consists of 11 residues. V was clipped by 4 bases and J by 8 bases, with 11 bases between them. The germline V gene has CDR1 SQVTM and CDR2 ANQGSEA. CDR3 region: CSVARQGGYTF. The CDR3 DNA is TGCAGCGTTGCCAGGCAGGGGGGCTACACCTTC.

The chain employs TRBV7-2 and TRBJ1-1, with no clear D. The V end lost 5 bases, the J end lost 0 bases, and 7 bases lay between the germline ends. The CDR3 is 13 residues long. Germline lookup yields CDR1 SGHTA and CDR2 FQGNSA. The CDR3 coding sequence is TGTGCCAGCAGCGAGACAATGAACACTGAAGCTTTCTTT. Protein sequence: CASSETMNTEAFF.